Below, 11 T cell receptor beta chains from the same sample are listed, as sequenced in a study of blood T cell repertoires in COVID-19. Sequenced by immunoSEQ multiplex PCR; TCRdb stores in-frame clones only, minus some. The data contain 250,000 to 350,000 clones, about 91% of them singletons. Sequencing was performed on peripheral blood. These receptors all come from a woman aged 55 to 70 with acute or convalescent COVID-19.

CDR3 DNA sequence: TGTGCCAGCAGTTCCCTCGGTGGTGGCTACACCTTC. Residues: CASSSLGGGYTF. The chain links TRBV28 to TRBJ1-2; D ambiguous. The ends were cut back, 4 bases at V and 7 bases at J, with 10 bases in the middle. The CDR3 consists of 12 residues. The germline V gene encodes CDR1 MDHEN and CDR2 SYDVKM.

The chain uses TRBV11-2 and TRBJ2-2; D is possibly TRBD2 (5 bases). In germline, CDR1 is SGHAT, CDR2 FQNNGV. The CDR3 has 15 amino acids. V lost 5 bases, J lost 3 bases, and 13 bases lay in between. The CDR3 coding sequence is TGTGCCAGCAGCCTCCTTATCGGGGACACCGGGGAGCTGTTTTTT. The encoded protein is CASSLLIGDTGELFF.

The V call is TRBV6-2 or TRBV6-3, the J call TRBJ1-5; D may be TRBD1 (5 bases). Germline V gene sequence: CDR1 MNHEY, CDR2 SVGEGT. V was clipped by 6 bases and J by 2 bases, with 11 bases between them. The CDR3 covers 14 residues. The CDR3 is CASSQDSGNQPQHF. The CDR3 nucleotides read TGTGCCAGCAGCCAAGACAGTGGCAATCAGCCCCAGCATTTT.

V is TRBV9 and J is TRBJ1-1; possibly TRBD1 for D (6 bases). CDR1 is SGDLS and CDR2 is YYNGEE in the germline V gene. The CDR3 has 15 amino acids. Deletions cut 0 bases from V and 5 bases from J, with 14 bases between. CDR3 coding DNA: TGTGCCAGCAGCGTAGGGACAGAAGGGTGGACTGAAGCTTTCTTT. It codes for CASSVGTEGWTEAFF.

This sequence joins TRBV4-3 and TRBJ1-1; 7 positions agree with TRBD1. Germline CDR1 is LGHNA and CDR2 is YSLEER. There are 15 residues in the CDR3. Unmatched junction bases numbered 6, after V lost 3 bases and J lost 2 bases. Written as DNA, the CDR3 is TGCGCCAGCAGCCAGACGACAGGGCCAAACACTGAAGCTTTCTTT. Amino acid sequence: CASSQTTGPNTEAFF.

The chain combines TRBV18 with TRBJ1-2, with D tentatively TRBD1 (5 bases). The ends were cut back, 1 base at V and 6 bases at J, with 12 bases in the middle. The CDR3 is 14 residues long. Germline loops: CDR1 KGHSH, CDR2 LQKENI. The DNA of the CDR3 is TGTGCCAGCTCACCACAGGGGCCTTGGGATGGCTACACCTTC. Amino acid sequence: CASSPQGPWDGYTF.

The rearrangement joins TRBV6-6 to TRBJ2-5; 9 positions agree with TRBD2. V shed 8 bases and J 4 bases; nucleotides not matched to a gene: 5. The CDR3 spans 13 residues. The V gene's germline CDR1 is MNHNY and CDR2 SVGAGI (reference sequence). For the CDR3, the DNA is TGTGCCAGCGCCGGGACTAGCTTAGAGACCCAGTACTTC. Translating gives CASAGTSLETQYF.

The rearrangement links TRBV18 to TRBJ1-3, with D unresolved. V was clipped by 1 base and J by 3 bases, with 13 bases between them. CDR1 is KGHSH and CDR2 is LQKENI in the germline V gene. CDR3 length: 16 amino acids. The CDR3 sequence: CASSPLEGKRGNTIYF. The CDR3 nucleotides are TGTGCCAGCTCACCACTAGAGGGTAAACGTGGAAACACCATATATTTT.

In DNA, the CDR3 is TGTGCCAGCAGTTTCCCCGGCAGGGCTGGCGGCTACACCTTC. It codes for CASSFPGRAGGYTF. The chain employs TRBV28 and TRBJ1-2; perhaps TRBD1 as D (5 bases). The CDR3 runs 14 residues. The V and J ends lost 3 bases and 8 bases respectively, with 16 bases between them. Germline lookup yields CDR1 MDHEN and CDR2 SYDVKM.

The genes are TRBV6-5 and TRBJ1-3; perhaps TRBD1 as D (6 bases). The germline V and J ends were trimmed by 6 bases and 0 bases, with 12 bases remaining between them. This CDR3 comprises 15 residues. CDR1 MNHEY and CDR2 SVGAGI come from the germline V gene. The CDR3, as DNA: TGTGCCAGCAGCCGACAGGAAAGCTCTGGAAACACCATATATTTT. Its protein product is CASSRQESSGNTIYF.

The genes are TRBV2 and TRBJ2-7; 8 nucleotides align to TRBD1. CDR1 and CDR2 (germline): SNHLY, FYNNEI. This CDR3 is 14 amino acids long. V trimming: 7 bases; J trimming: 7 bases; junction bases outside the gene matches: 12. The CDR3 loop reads CASTNLRGRKEQYF. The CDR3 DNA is TGTGCCAGCACGAATCTCAGGGGGCGCAAAGAGCAGTACTTC.